Here is one TCR beta chain with its context. The target of this receptor is not known. No base-level quality is on record; no much larger clone is a single base apart. The data are from a study of T cells in Graves' hyperthyroidism and ophthalmopathy (dated by TCRdb to the late 2010s). Regarding the complete study: Peripheral blood samples were taken at initial diagnosis, before any treatment was given. A discovery cohort of fewer than 110 patients, 43 with Graves' ophthalmopathy and 57 with stable Graves' hyperthyroidism, was used to find distinguishing TCR V-J signatures. An independent validation cohort of 18 to 20 hyperthyroidism patients and about 16 patients who later progressed to ophthalmopathy tested prospective prediction of ophthalmopathy. The approximately 100 discovery patients were randomly divided into training and test sets at a 7:3 ratio. In addition, the study compared T-cell repertoires in thyroid tissue and in blood from about 6 Graves' hyperthyroidism patients. After sampling, hyperthyroidism patients received methimazole starting at 30 mg daily, and ophthalmopathy patients received high-dose intravenous methylprednisolone. The paper describes TCR Vbeta CDR3 sequencing of around 130 peripheral blood samples, made up of around 41 ophthalmopathy patients, 70 to 80 hyperthyroidism patients and some 17 progressor patients. Study-wide conclusions, independent of this receptor: Sample size was not statistically predetermined, and investigators were not blinded to group allocation. In validation, the model predicted progression to ophthalmopathy a median of 6.5 months before onset, with about 70% sensitivity and around 76% specificity. Ophthalmopathy was separated from stable hyperthyroidism by a 13 V-J signature model, with 87.88% sensitivity and about 84% specificity obtained in cross-validation and 80%/75% obtained in testing. Most expanded thyroid clonotypes (frequency above 0.001) were also found in blood, which suggests that blood repertoires may mirror thyroid immune responses.

In the ophthalmopathy patients, disease was moderately to severely active, with a Clinical Activity Score of 3 or more, a NOSPECS grade of 4 or more, and a duration of less than 3 months. Any patient with an uncontrolled infection, another autoimmune disease, pregnancy or lactation was excluded. Clinical symptoms, serum thyroxine and TRAb, thyroid ultrasound, and orbital computed tomography formed the basis for the diagnoses. PBMCs were isolated from about 9 ml of fresh peripheral blood by Ficoll-Paque density gradient centrifugation. Total RNA was extracted using Trizol reagent, and RNA quality was assessed on an Agilent 2100 Bioanalyzer. The TCR beta CDR3 regions were amplified from the RNA transcripts. The TCR CDR3 was subjected to a first round of RT-PCR using the HTBI primer set and the Qiagen OneStep RT-PCR kit. A second multiplex PCR round built the libraries, followed by size selection and purification. Sequencing of the libraries was done on an Illumina HiSeq2000 using paired-end 100 bp reads. The authors' analysis ran thus. SOAPnuke was used to process the raw data, with reads discarded if the reads contained adapters or uncalled bases, had a mean Phred below 15, or lacked an exact constant-primer or identifier match. COPE v1.2.5 was used to merge high-quality paired reads, and clonotypes were defined as unique nucleotide sequences. Clonotypes were aligned to IMGT TRBV, TRBD and TRBJ reference segments using MiTCR v1.1. The analysis was restricted to V-J combinations with a frequency above 0.0001, which together covered 99% to 99.2% of the repertoires. A TCS score was defined as the ratio between F50 (clonal expansion) and ExV (chaos), using BLOSUM62-based TCRdist between CDR3 peptides within each V-J. Welch's t-statistics and random forest reduced roughly 500 V-J features to some 14, which were used in a naive Bayes classifier (R e1071). TCRdb passed the public sequencing reads through fastp at Q25 and MiXCR, retaining productive beta sequences. Rows are combined by CDR3 protein, so each entry shows the most common genes and DNA. These V and J calls are TCRdb output, not the study's own analysis. This sample gives nearly 250,000 distinct CDR3 sequences in total; around 26% of them show up just once. The ten most abundant clones make up around 32% of the sample.

Cut back by 7 bases and 1 base, the V and J ends lie 13 bases apart. The germline V gene encodes CDR1 SQVTM and CDR2 ANQGSEA. The CDR3 spans 13 residues, from the cysteine through the phenylalanine. The DNA shown is the 39-base CDR3, in frame from base 1. The chain links TRBV29-1 with TRBJ1-1, with TRBD1 perhaps the D gene, on 6 matching bases. Specimen: blood. The sequence came from a middle-aged woman with Graves' ophthalmopathy. The encoded CDR3 is CSAPGQTNTEAFF. The DNA reads as follows: TGCAGCGCCCCGGGACAAACGAACACTGAAGCTTTCTTT.